The 26 T cell receptor beta chains presented below share a single source sample, sequenced in a study of cytomegalovirus exposure and HLA in healthy donors (dated by TCRdb to the late 2010s). The library was obtained by the immunoSEQ multiplex PCR assay. TCRdb stores this immuneACCESS table with in-frame sequences only. Part of the clones is absent; in the studies checked, under half of the shortfall reflects unresolved V genes, and no reason is known for the rest. The sample table lists approximately 300,000 clones, 86% of them with a count of one. 0.84% of the sample is in the top ten clones. The source material was PBMCs. Receptors were obtained from a woman in her late teens or twenties in good health and CMV-seronegative.

The V call is TRBV10-1, the J call TRBJ2-1; 7 bases are a match to TRBD2. Per the germline V gene, CDR1 is WNHNN and CDR2 is SYGVQD (reference sequence). With 10 bases clipped from V and 8 bases from J, the junction kept 11 bases outside the gene matches. This CDR3 comprises 13 residues. For the CDR3, the DNA is TGCGCCACCCAGCCGCGCGGGGGTCATGAGCAGTTCTTC. It encodes CATQPRGGHEQFF.

The chain recombines TRBV29-1 with TRBJ2-5; TRBD1 matches at 9 bases. V was clipped by 7 bases and J by 5 bases; unmatched bases: 8. The length of the CDR3 is 13 residues. The germline gives CDR1 SQVTM, CDR2 ANQGSEA. The DNA of the CDR3 is TGCAGCGGTACAGGGGGCGCGGTGGAGACCCAGTACTTC. This codes for CSGTGGAVETQYF.

The chain carries TRBV4-1 and TRBJ2-3; D perhaps matches TRBD1 (6 bases). The V end was cut by 0 bases, the J end by 1 base, with 14 bases between. The CDR3 length is 17 residues. CDR1 and CDR2 from the germline V gene are MGHRA and YSYEKL. In nucleotides, the CDR3 is TGCGCCAGCAGCCAAGATCCTGGGGGCACGGGCACAGATACGCAGTATTTT. It yields the protein CASSQDPGGTGTDTQYF.

Worth noting for this clone: Other DNA sequences in this specimen translate into the identical CDR3. The CDR3 here is CASSSLAGGSYNEQFF. DNA for the CDR3: TGTGCCAGCAGCTCCCTAGCGGGAGGGTCCTACAATGAGCAGTTCTTC. This chain joins TRBV27 and TRBJ2-1; TRBD2 agrees at 12 bases. With V trimmed by 6 bases and J by 1 base, 4 bases remained unmatched. The CDR3 has 16 amino acids. CDR1 is MNHEY and CDR2 is SMNVEV in the germline V gene (reference sequence).

The rearrangement links TRBV27 to TRBJ1-1; 9 bases align to TRBD1. The trim removed 2 bases at V and 4 bases at J, leaving 8 bases unmatched. CDR1 is MNHEY and CDR2 is SMNVEV in the germline V gene (reference sequence). This CDR3 region has 16 residues. CDR3 sequence: CASSLDSRTGVTEAFF. The CDR3 nucleotides are TGTGCCAGCAGTTTAGATAGTCGGACAGGGGTCACTGAAGCTTTCTTT.

The chain's CDR3 is CASSSGQGASRQPQHF. As DNA, the CDR3 is TGTGCCAGCAGTTCCGGACAGGGGGCATCGCGGCAGCCCCAGCATTTT. The chain uses TRBV28 and TRBJ1-5; 11 bases line up with TRBD1. Germline loops: CDR1 MDHEN, CDR2 SYDVKM. This CDR3 is built from 16 residues. The trim removed 4 bases at V and 7 bases at J, leaving 9 bases unmatched.

This clone has a handful of counts. The V call is TRBV4-3, the J call TRBJ2-7, with D unresolved. Trimming took 0 bases from V and 3 from J, leaving 12 bases between them. The CDR3 contains 15 residues. Per the germline V gene, CDR1 is LGHNA and CDR2 is YSLEER. The CDR3 loop is CASSQDRTANYEQYF. CDR3 DNA sequence: TGCGCCAGCAGCCAAGATCGAACAGCCAACTACGAGCAGTACTTC.

This clone was recorded a few times. The chain recombines TRBV6-1 with TRBJ2-7; possibly TRBD2 for D (6 bases). Germline values: CDR1 MNHNS, CDR2 SASEGT. V was trimmed by 0 bases and J by 1 base, leaving 10 bases between them. The CDR3 spans 15 residues. The CDR3 is CASSEAVAASYEQYF. The CDR3 coding sequence is TGTGCCAGCAGTGAAGCGGTAGCGGCTTCCTACGAGCAGTACTTC.

This clone was found many times. V gene TRBV5-1 combines with J gene TRBJ2-3; D possibly corresponds to TRBD1 (6 bases). With 9 bases removed from V and 4 bases from J, the gap between germline ends came to 9 bases. The germline gives CDR1 SGHRS, CDR2 YFSETQ. The CDR3 totals 11 residues. This CDR3 is CATRGADTQYF. The CDR3 nucleotides read TGCGCCACCAGGGGAGCAGATACGCAGTATTTT.

This clone appeared once. The chain recombines TRBV7-9 with TRBJ2-5, with TRBD1 identical over 10 bases. This CDR3 is 17 amino acids long. J gave up 4 bases and V 6 bases, and 14 bases lay outside the gene matches. Looked up from germline, CDR1 is SEHNR and CDR2 is FQNEAQ (reference sequence). The CDR3 sequence: CASRPVTGTGALETQYF. In nucleotides, the CDR3 is TGTGCCAGCAGACCTGTGACCGGGACAGGGGCGCTAGAGACCCAGTACTTC.

This sequence joins TRBV6-6 and TRBJ2-1, with TRBD2 matching over 8 bases. There are 16 residues in the CDR3. Germline-derived CDR1 and CDR2 are MNHNY and SVGAGI (reference sequence). V lost 0 bases to trimming and J lost 4 bases; unmatched junction nucleotides: 5. The CDR3 nucleotides are TGTGCCAGCAGTTACTCGGCGGGGGGATGGTACAATGAGCAGTTCTTC. It yields the protein CASSYSAGGWYNEQFF.

The chain joins TRBV6-1 to TRBJ2-7, with a tentative D call TRBD2 (5 bases). The ends were cut back, 6 bases at V and 0 bases at J, with 9 bases in the middle. This CDR3 has 13 amino acids. Per the germline V gene, CDR1 is MNHNS and CDR2 is SASEGT. CDR3 amino acids: CASRRVGSYEQYF. In DNA form, the CDR3 reads TGTGCCAGCAGGAGGGTCGGCTCCTACGAGCAGTACTTC.

The chain is built from TRBV9 and TRBJ2-7, with 9 bases that match TRBD2. V gave up 3 bases and J gave up 0 bases; unmatched junction bases: 4. The CDR3 is 15 residues long. Germline loops: CDR1 SGDLS, CDR2 YYNGEE. CDR3 in DNA: TGTGCCAGCAGCGAGGGGACTAGCAGCTCCTACGAGCAGTACTTC. Translation: CASSEGTSSSYEQYF. The full variable domain, its missing parts supplied by reference TRBV9 and TRBJ2-7, is DSGVTQTPKHLITATGQRVTLRCSPRSGDLSVYWYQQSLDQGLQFLIQYYNGEERAKGNILERFSAQQFPDLHSELNLSSLELGDSALYFCASSEGTSSSYEQYFGPGTRLTVT.

This chain uses TRBV7-2 with TRBJ2-1; 7 bases fit TRBD2. The length of the CDR3 is 17 residues. Germline values: CDR1 SGHTA, CDR2 FQGNSA. V was pared by 0 bases and J by 4 bases, with 9 bases of the junction left unmatched. The CDR3 DNA reads as TGTGCCAGCAGCTTAGCCCTCTCTAGCGGTGTGTACAATGAGCAGTTCTTC. Translating it yields CASSLALSSGVYNEQFF.

The chain's CDR3 is CASMVGASGMDTQYF. DNA for the CDR3: TGTGCCAGCATGGTAGGGGCTAGCGGGATGGATACGCAGTATTTT. The rearrangement uses TRBV2 and TRBJ2-3; 9 positions agree with TRBD2. Trimming removed 7 bases from V and 6 bases from J; junction bases left unmatched: 11. Germline values: CDR1 SNHLY, CDR2 FYNNEI. The CDR3 consists of 15 residues.

In the case of this clone: Other nucleotide sequences from this sample produce the same CDR3. This chain joins TRBV18 and TRBJ2-7; 7 bases map to TRBD1. The CDR3 consists of 13 residues. Germline values: CDR1 KGHSH, CDR2 LQKENI. The trim removed 6 bases at V and 3 bases at J, leaving 5 bases unmatched. The CDR3 DNA follows: TGTGCCAGCTCGCCCGGACAGGACTACGAGCAGTACTTC. This gives the protein CASSPGQDYEQYF.

The chain joins TRBV27 to TRBJ1-5; 7 bases align to TRBD1. With 7 bases clipped from V and 3 bases from J, the junction kept 6 bases outside the gene matches. The CDR3 covers 14 residues. Germline CDR1 is MNHEY and CDR2 is SMNVEV (reference sequence). CDR3 nucleotides: TGTGCCAGCAAACGGGACAGTTTCAATCAGCCCCAGCATTTT. Its translation is CASKRDSFNQPQHF.

The chain uses TRBV29-1 and TRBJ1-1; 7 bases fit TRBD1. The CDR3 loop spans 12 amino acids. Trimming cost V 4 bases and J 5 bases; bases outside gene matches: 4. Germline loops: CDR1 SQVTM, CDR2 ANQGSEA. CDR3 coding DNA: TGCAGCGTTGGAGGGGGCTGGACTGAAGCTTTCTTT. Encoded protein: CSVGGGWTEAFF.

This chain joins TRBV21-1 and TRBJ1-3; the table names TRBD1, a call not compared with the DNA. TRBV21-1 is listed as a pseudogene. CDR3 length: 16 residues. The CDR3 loop reads CASSKGQGSSGNTIYF. The CDR3 DNA reads as TGTGCCAGCAGCAAAGGACAGGGTTCATCTGGAAACACCATATATTTT.

J is TRBJ1-2 and V is TRBV18, with 8 bases fitting TRBD1. Germline CDR1 reads KGHSH; CDR2 reads LQKENI. Unmatched junction bases numbered 8, after V lost 3 bases and J lost 8 bases. This CDR3 is 14 amino acids long. The CDR3 nucleotides read TGTGCCAGCTCACCGGAGACAGGGGCGCAGGGCTACACCTTC. Protein sequence: CASSPETGAQGYTF.

The V and J genes are TRBV27 and TRBJ2-7; no clear D gene. Trimming cost V 6 bases and J 2 bases, with 14 bases left between them. This CDR3 contains 14 residues. Germline-derived CDR1 and CDR2 are MNHEY and SMNVEV (reference sequence). The CDR3 here is CASSLTHSTYEQYF. The CDR3, as DNA: TGTGCCAGCAGCCTAACCCATAGTACCTACGAGCAGTACTTC.

The V call is TRBV6-6, the J call TRBJ2-7; TRBD2 matches at 12 bases. Germline loops: CDR1 MNHNY, CDR2 SVGAGI (reference sequence). The CDR3 runs 14 residues. With V trimmed by 6 bases and J by 5 bases, 5 bases remained unmatched. CDR3: CASSWTSGINEQYF. The CDR3 DNA reads as TGTGCCAGCAGCTGGACTAGCGGGATAAACGAGCAGTACTTC.

CDR3 DNA: TGCGCCAGCAGCCAAGGCGGGACAGGGGAACATGAGCAGTTCTTC. This encodes CASSQGGTGEHEQFF. The V gene is TRBV4-1, the J gene TRBJ2-1; TRBD1 aligns across 10 bases. Germline trimming cut 1 base from V and 8 bases from J; bases unmatched to any gene: 5. The CDR3 sequence is 15 residues long. CDR1 and CDR2 from the germline V gene are MGHRA and YSYEKL.

V usage is TRBV7-9 and J usage is TRBJ2-7, with 8 positions matching TRBD1. The CDR3 is made up of 14 amino acids. V was clipped by 6 bases and J by 3 bases; unmatched bases: 7. The germline V gene encodes CDR1 SEHNR and CDR2 FQNEAQ (reference sequence). DNA for the CDR3: TGTGCCAGCAGTTACCCACAGGGGGTCTACGAGCAGTACTTC. Its translation: CASSYPQGVYEQYF. The variable domain in full, completed from reference TRBV7-9 and TRBJ2-7, reads DTGVSQNPRHKITKRGQNVTFRCDPISEHNRLYWYRQTLGQGPEFLTYFQNEAQLEKSRLLSDRFSAERPKGSFSTLEIQRTEQGDSAMYLCASSYPQGVYEQYFGPGTRLTVT.

This chain connects TRBV5-4 to TRBJ1-4; D is perhaps TRBD1 (5 bases). Germline CDR1 SGHNT, CDR2 YYREEE (reference sequence). The V gene lost 3 bases and the J gene lost 6 bases, with 9 bases spanning the gap. There are 13 residues in the CDR3. The CDR3 here is CASSSGMDEKLFF. The CDR3, as DNA: TGTGCCAGCAGCTCAGGGATGGATGAAAAACTGTTTTTT.

The chain links TRBV28 to TRBJ2-2; a possible D gene is TRBD1 (6 bases). Germline lookup yields CDR1 MDHEN and CDR2 SYDVKM. This CDR3 contains 14 residues. V lost 10 bases and J lost 0, with 12 bases in between. For the CDR3, the DNA is TGTGCCACCAGCCAGGGGACGAACACCGGGGAGCTGTTTTTT. This translates into CATSQGTNTGELFF.